This TCR beta chain is drawn from a study of T cells in Graves' hyperthyroidism and ophthalmopathy. Across the whole study: Initial diagnosis, before any treatment, was when peripheral blood was collected.

Trimming took off 7 bases at V and 3 bases at J, with 15 bases between the two ends. CDR1 is MNHNS, CDR2 SASEGT, per germline. There are 14 residues in the CDR3. Researchers took RNA transcripts and amplified the TCR beta CDR3 regions from them. The HTBI set primed first-round TCR CDR3 RT-PCR. TCRdb reanalysed the multiplex PCR reads using MiXCR and keeps one entry per CDR3 protein. The sample includes some 600,000 distinct CDR3 sequences, 11% to 15% seen only once; the top ten take 5.8%. The sequence was collected from a woman aged 25 to 39 with Graves' hyperthyroidism that later progressed to Graves' ophthalmopathy. V gene TRBV6-1 combines with J gene TRBJ1-1; D is undetermined. Sequencing input: blood. The CDR3 DNA reads as TGTGCCAGCAACAATCCGGGGTTCGACACTGAAGCTTTCTTT. It codes for CASNNPGFDTEAFF.